The 25 T cell receptor beta chains presented below share a single source sample, sequenced in a study of blood T cells in healthy people across ages. For the second PCR, which ran for about 6 to 12 cycles, a sample-barcoded 5' primer and a J-beta primer mix were used. TCRdb re-analysed the 5' RACE reads in MiXCR, keeping a single row per CDR3 protein. Of approximately 1.5 million distinct CDR3 sequences in the sample, almost 35% were seen once. The specimen was blood. The receptors were sampled from a woman under 40 in good health.

The V and J genes are TRBV7-9 and TRBJ2-3, with 8 bases aligning to TRBD2. Germline V gene data show CDR1 as SEHNR and CDR2 as FQNEAQ (reference sequence). The CDR3 covers 16 residues. With 2 bases clipped from V and 3 bases from J, the junction kept 7 bases outside the gene matches. The CDR3 here is CASSLSPAGVTDTQYF. DNA of the CDR3: TGTGCCAGCAGCTTAAGCCCAGCGGGGGTAACAGATACGCAGTATTTT.

The CDR3 is CASSVDLTKPYTGELFF. Here the CDR3 DNA reads TGTGCCAGCAGCGTAGATCTCACCAAGCCTTACACCGGGGAGCTGTTTTTT. V and J are TRBV9 and TRBJ2-2; D not certain. This CDR3 comprises 17 residues. The V gene's germline CDR1 is SGDLS and CDR2 YYNGEE. V lost 0 bases and J lost 3, with 15 bases in between.

Worth noting for this clonotype: The conserved closing phenylalanine or tryptophan is absent in this CDR3, likely reflecting a read error. The chain is built from TRBV14 and TRBJ2-1; D assignment may be TRBD1 or TRBD2 (5 bases each). Germline CDR1 is SGHDN and CDR2 is FVKESK. The CDR3 sequence is 17 residues long. The V end lost 1 base, the J end lost 3 bases, and 16 bases lay between the germline ends. Here the CDR3 DNA reads TGTGCCAGCAGCCAAGGTTTTAGGTCAGGGAGCTACAATGAGCAGTTCTGC. It translates to CASSQGFRSGSYNEQFC.

The CDR3 spells CAISAPGQGNTEAFF. CDR3 bases: TGTGCCATCAGTGCACCGGGACAGGGGAACACTGAAGCTTTCTTT. The V gene is TRBV10-3, the J gene TRBJ1-1; 9 bases are a match to TRBD1. This CDR3 has 15 residues. V trimming: 4 bases; J trimming: 1 base; junction bases outside the gene matches: 4. The germline V gene has CDR1 ENHRY and CDR2 SYGVKD.

The genes are TRBV6-1 and TRBJ2-5, with TRBD2 matching 9 bases. Germline V gene sequence: CDR1 MNHNS, CDR2 SASEGT. The trim removed 6 bases at V and 5 bases at J, leaving 16 bases unmatched. This CDR3 is built from 17 residues. Here the CDR3 DNA reads TGTGCCAGCAGCCACGACGGGGCGGGAGGGCCTTTGGAGACCCAGTACTTC. Protein: CASSHDGAGGPLETQYF.

In its sample, this clonotype was seen a few times. The chain has TRBV6-1 and TRBJ2-3; D remains ambiguous. Germline V gene data show CDR1 as MNHNS and CDR2 as SASEGT. The length of the CDR3 is 15 residues. V was clipped by 6 bases and J by 4 bases, with 17 bases between them. The CDR3 spells CASSPSPHRADTQYF. The DNA for the CDR3 is TGTGCCAGCAGCCCGTCCCCGCACCGGGCAGATACGCAGTATTTT.

The chain combines TRBV4-1 with TRBJ1-5; D unclear. Germline lookup yields CDR1 MGHRA and CDR2 YSYEKL. Trimming shortened V by 0 bases and J by 11 bases, and 11 bases separated the two germline ends. The CDR3 contains 13 residues. In DNA, the CDR3 is TGCGCCAGCAGCCAAGACAGCCGACGGGCCCAGCATTTT. The encoded protein is CASSQDSRRAQHF.

This sequence joins TRBV5-1 and TRBJ1-2; 9 bases are shared with TRBD1. The germline CDR1 and CDR2 sequences are SGHRS and YFSETQ. V was clipped by 3 bases and J by 3 bases; unmatched bases: 6. The CDR3 loop spans 15 amino acids. The CDR3 region has the DNA TGCGCCAGCAGCTCTGGGACAGGGAAGGACTATGGCTACACCTTC. It translates to CASSSGTGKDYGYTF.

This clonotype was counted only a few times. V gene TRBV10-3 combines with J gene TRBJ1-6, with D unclear. This CDR3 spans 14 amino acids. V lost 3 bases to trimming and J lost 7 bases, with 10 bases between them. Germline V gene data show CDR1 as ENHRY and CDR2 as SYGVKD. In DNA form, the CDR3 reads TGTGCCATCAGTGAAGGAAGGAACAATTCACCCCTCCACTTT. The encoded protein is CAISEGRNNSPLHF.

The sample holds a few counts of this clonotype. The rearrangement joins TRBV7-9 to TRBJ2-5, with 7 bases that match TRBD1. CDR1 is SEHNR and CDR2 is FQNEAQ in the germline V gene (reference sequence). J was trimmed by 3 bases and V by 5 bases; bases with no gene match: 9. This CDR3 spans 15 amino acids. CDR3: CASSPRDSEEETQYF. The DNA for the CDR3 is TGTGCCAGCAGCCCCCGGGACAGCGAAGAAGAGACCCAGTACTTC.

The chain employs TRBV27 and TRBJ1-5, with D unresolved. The CDR3 extends over 12 amino acids. V shed 5 bases and J shed 9 bases, with 11 bases lying between them. The germline V gene has CDR1 MNHEY and CDR2 SMNVEV (reference sequence). The DNA for the CDR3 is TGTGCCAGCAGTGGCGCGGGCGGGCCCCAGCATTTT. Residues: CASSGAGGPQHF.

Remarks on this clonotype: Its ends do not fully match the called genes, so a read error is possible. The chain links TRBV24-1 to TRBJ1-1; no definite D call. This CDR3 comprises 15 residues. Germline values: CDR1 KGHDR, CDR2 SFDVKD. This CDR3 is CVTSDFDQMCTEAFF. The DNA for the CDR3 is TGTGTCACCAGTGATTTCGACCAAATGTGCACTGAAGCTTTCTTT.

The table lists this clonotype with a few counts. This sequence joins TRBV2 and TRBJ2-7; D gene unclear. Germline V gives CDR1 SNHLY, CDR2 FYNNEI. Trimming took 5 bases from V and 3 from J, leaving 17 bases between them. CDR3 size: 15 residues. CDR3 protein: CASSRARTTLYEQYF. In DNA form, the CDR3 reads TGTGCCAGCAGTAGAGCGAGGACCACCCTCTACGAGCAGTACTTC.

The chain has TRBV28 and TRBJ1-2; 10 nucleotides agree with TRBD1. The germline CDR1 and CDR2 sequences are MDHEN and SYDVKM. CDR3 length: 18 amino acids. Trimming cost V 7 bases and J 7 bases; bases outside gene matches: 21. CDR3: CASTTPGTGEGFWRGYTF. The CDR3, as DNA: TGTGCCAGCACCACCCCCGGGACAGGGGAAGGTTTTTGGCGTGGCTACACCTTC.

This clonotype appeared a few times. CDR3 coding DNA: TGTGCCAGCAAGGGAGGAGGGCAGTTAATAGAGACCCAGTACTTC. It encodes CASKGGGQLIETQYF. The V gene is TRBV6-6, the J gene TRBJ2-5, with D perhaps TRBD2 (6 bases). CDR3 length: 15 amino acids. Trimming took off 7 bases at V and 4 bases at J, with 19 bases between the two ends. Germline values: CDR1 MNHNY, CDR2 SVGAGI (reference sequence).

This chain connects TRBV7-9 to TRBJ2-6; 8 bases are a match to TRBD2. The junction had 11 bases not matched to a gene; V was cut back by 1 base and J by 0 bases. The CDR3 is 20 amino acids. Germline V gene lookup returns CDR1 SEHNR and CDR2 FQNEAQ (reference sequence). This CDR3 reads CASSLGWTSPSSSGANVLTF. CDR3 DNA: TGTGCCAGCAGCTTAGGCTGGACTAGCCCATCGAGCTCTGGGGCCAACGTCCTGACTTTC.

Worth noting for this clonotype: One junction end disagrees with the germline gene, perhaps due to a read error. The J gene is TRBJ2-5, the V gene TRBV10-3; D remains ambiguous. This CDR3 comprises 14 residues. The germline CDR1 and CDR2 sequences are ENHRY and SYGVKD. In DNA form, the CDR3 reads TGTGTCATCAGTGAGTCGGGTCGCCCCTATGAGCAGTACTTC. Amino acids: CVISESGRPYEQYF.

In its sample, this clonotype was seen a few times. This chain uses TRBV14 with TRBJ2-7; 8 bases align to TRBD2. The closer fit of TRBJ2-5 to the DNA end suggests the J call may be wrong. The CDR3 has 16 residues. The germline gives CDR1 SGHDN, CDR2 FVKESK. The CDR3 DNA sequence: TGTGCCAGCAGCCAAATAAGCGGGAGTCCGCTCCTGACCCAGTACTTC. Translation: CASSQISGSPLLTQYF.

The chain has TRBV7-8 and TRBJ1-1, with TRBD1 matching over 7 bases. Germline V CDR1 and CDR2: SGHVS, FQNEAQ. The ends lost 4 bases at V and 1 base at J; junction bases unmatched: 6. CDR3 length: 15 residues. CDR3 amino acids: CASSYQWTGNTEAFF. CDR3 sequence (DNA): TGTGCCAGCAGCTACCAGTGGACAGGGAACACTGAAGCTTTCTTT.

In its sample, this clonotype was seen a few times. The chain joins TRBV7-9 to TRBJ2-5; D is perhaps TRBD1 or TRBD2 (9 bases each). This CDR3 has 17 amino acids. V lost 5 bases, J lost 4 bases, and 23 bases lay in between. CDR1 SEHNR and CDR2 FQNEAQ come from the germline V gene (reference sequence). The CDR3 DNA follows: TGTGCCAGCAGCCCCCGCGGGGGGGACAGGGTGCGAGAGACCCAGTACTTC. Its protein product is CASSPRGGDRVRETQYF. Full variable domain (missing parts from reference TRBV7-9 and TRBJ2-5): DTGVSQNPRHKITKRGQNVTFRCDPISEHNRLYWYRQTLGQGPEFLTYFQNEAQLEKSRLLSDRFSAERPKGSFSTLEIQRTEQGDSAMYLCASSPRGGDRVRETQYFGPGTRLLVL.

The V and J genes are TRBV15 and TRBJ1-4, with D perhaps matching TRBD1 (5 bases). The length of the CDR3 is 15 residues. Trimming removed 0 bases from V and 7 bases from J, with 12 bases in between. Per germline, CDR1 LNHNV and CDR2 YYDKDF (reference sequence). The CDR3 sequence is CATSRDGGRGEKLFF. CDR3 in DNA: TGTGCCACCAGCAGAGATGGAGGTAGGGGTGAAAAACTGTTTTTT.

The chain joins TRBV5-6 to TRBJ2-5, with 15 bases that match TRBD2. Germline V gene lookup returns CDR1 SGHDT and CDR2 YYEEEE. Losses at the gene ends were 4 bases for V and 5 bases for J; bases not matched to a gene: 15. The CDR3 totals 19 residues. As DNA, the CDR3 is TGTGCCAGCAGCGGTACAAGGACTAGCGGGAGGGCCTGGTTGGAGACCCAGTACTTC. It specifies CASSGTRTSGRAWLETQYF.

The J gene is TRBJ2-5, the V gene TRBV5-6, with D perhaps TRBD1 or TRBD2 (6 bases each). V was clipped by 4 bases and J by 2 bases, with 12 bases between them. The CDR3 has 14 residues. The germline gives CDR1 SGHDT, CDR2 YYEEEE. DNA of the CDR3: TGTGCCAGCAGCCGGGGGCAGATGCAAGAGACCCAGTACTTC. This encodes CASSRGQMQETQYF.

This clonotype was counted between two and nine times. The V call is TRBV2, the J call TRBJ1-1; TRBD1 might be the D (6 bases). CDR1 SNHLY and CDR2 FYNNEI come from the germline V gene. V lost 9 bases to trimming and J lost 5 bases, with 16 bases between them. The CDR3 covers 13 residues. The CDR3 spells CASARDIETEAFF. CDR3 in DNA: TGTGCCAGTGCGAGGGACATAGAGACTGAAGCTTTCTTT.

About this clonotype: This could be a read error, since a much larger clone is one nucleotide away. The rearrangement uses TRBV12-3 or TRBV12-4 and TRBJ2-7; the D gene is possibly TRBD1 (8 bases). V was pared by 5 bases and J by 2 bases, with 13 bases between. CDR3 length: 14 amino acids. The CDR3 DNA sequence: TGTGCCAGCAGTACAGGGGGGGCCCCCTACGAGCAGTACTTC. It specifies CASSTGGAPYEQYF.